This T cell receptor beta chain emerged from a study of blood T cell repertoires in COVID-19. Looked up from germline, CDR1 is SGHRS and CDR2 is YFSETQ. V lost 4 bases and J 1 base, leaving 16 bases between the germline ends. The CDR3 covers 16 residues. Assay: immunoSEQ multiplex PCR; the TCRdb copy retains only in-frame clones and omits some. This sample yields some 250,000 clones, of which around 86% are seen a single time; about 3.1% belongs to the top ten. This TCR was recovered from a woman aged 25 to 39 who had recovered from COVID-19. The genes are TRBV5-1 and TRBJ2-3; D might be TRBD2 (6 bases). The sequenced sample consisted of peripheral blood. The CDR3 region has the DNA TGCGCCAGCAGCACGGGACTCGCCCTTGGCACAGATACGCAGTATTTT. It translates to CASSTGLALGTDTQYF.